The T cell receptor (beta chain) under discussion was sequenced for a study of shared clonotypes between healthy human individuals (TCRdb year 2020). In the study overall: The cohort comprised a couple of women and a few men aged 18 to 49 years. To estimate repertoire size and how much clonotypes are shared between individuals, the study performed deep sequencing of blood TCR repertoires from a handful of healthy adults. For each donor, CD4 naive and CD4 memory were each given three plates, CD8 naive was given two plates, and CD8 memory was given one plate. Leukapheresis yielded between about 0.94 and 9 billion PBMCs per donor. To increase sequencing depth and limit assay-specific biases, different laboratories used diverse techniques to prepare libraries and sequence TCR repertoires. General findings and caveats noted by the study authors: Naive subsets generally had larger estimated clonotype richness than memory subsets did. Based on pairwise subsampling, the degree of clonotype sharing among donors was expected to be affected by sequencing depth. The genetic and exposure-history diversity represented was limited by the small number of donors. Rarefaction of sorted-subset datasets indicated incomplete sequencing despite the large sequencing depth. Sampling was restricted to blood, and TCR repertoires in tissues likely differ from the TCR repertoires found in blood. Higher generation probabilities were observed for clonotypes shared by all four sorted-subset donors than for non-shared clonotypes. Sharing across a few donors was observed for approximately 5% of naive CD4, 3.5% of naive CD8, about 2.3% of memory CD4, and around 0.4% of memory CD8 clonotypes.

Taken from the germline V gene, the CDR1 and CDR2 loops are KGHSH and LQKENI. From the cysteine through the phenylalanine, the CDR3 covers 11 amino acids. Here the CDR3 DNA is all that survives: 33 bases in frame from base 1. The germline ends are 4 bases apart after V is trimmed by 3 bases and J by 5 bases. TCR CDR3 regions were amplified from genomic DNA by multiplex PCR using the deep immunoSEQ assay. Extracted genomic DNA from each cell subset was distributed evenly across all wells of several immunoSEQ 96-well plates, and each plate was treated as a replicate. For sorted subsets, about 220 ng of genomic DNA, equivalent to around 31,000 T cell genomes, went into each replicate PCR. The purified libraries were quantified using a Qubit 3.0 fluorometer, sized with a Bioanalyzer 2100, and then quantified again using the KAPA Library Quantification kit. Every immunoSEQ 96-well plate was sequenced on a dedicated single-read 150-cycle Illumina NextSeq 550 flow cell. The source study handled its data this way. Because the immunoSEQ output included only junctional sequences and no quality scores, the filtering could not be the same as the filtering used for full-length reads. Sequences were annotated with PyIR, a Python wrapper for IgBLAST v1.9, using IMGT germline references to assign V/J genes and CDR3. Any read was removed if the V/J assignment was weak (E-value above 1e-6), the CDR3 was missing, or the read contained stop codons, out-of-frame junctions, or ambiguous translated residues. V3J clonotypes were defined as sequences sharing the same inferred V gene, J gene, and CDR3 amino acid sequence. The percentage overlap between two repertoires was calculated by dividing the number of shared unique clonotypes by the size of the smaller repertoire. Three approaches were used to assess repertoire richness: RTK rarefaction, the Chao1 estimator, and Recon v2.1 estimates of unobserved clonotypes. OLGA was used to compute generation probabilities for all TCRbeta clonotypes that the gDNA method yielded from a handful of donors. TCRdb provides this immuneACCESS table in a form limited to in-frame rearrangements. Some clones are lacking; in checked studies, under half of them reflect an unresolved V gene, and why the rest are absent is not known. The V and J calls and the clone size are those of that table, but D and trimming were determined from the DNA. This sample is represented by over a million clones; around 97% of them were singletons. 1.2% of the sample is taken by the ten largest.

Donors were healthy HIV-negative adults with no recently reported acute infections or vaccinations. Only Caucasian adults living in Nashville, Tennessee, USA were represented among the donors. Magnetic negative selection was used to enrich CD4+ T cells, after which naive cells were positively selected on CD45RA and the negative fraction became the memory subset. Blood was obtained by leukapheresis, after which PBMCs were separated by Ficoll-Histopaque density gradient centrifugation and cryopreserved in liquid nitrogen vapor phase. Analytical flow cytometry was used to check the purity and quantity of each magnetically sorted T cell population. Genomic DNA was isolated from every sorted fraction and measured by UV absorbance on a Nanodrop 2000c. For this clone: Its antigen remains unidentified. Qualities for individual bases were not recorded, and no much larger clone is one base off. Other DNA sequences in the sample encode the same CDR3.

This TCR derives from a man in his thirties or forties in good health. Sequencing was performed on naive CD4+ T cells sorted from blood. The cell subset or site label here, explained by the study, means: CD45RA+ positively selected. The chain is encoded by TRBV18 joined to TRBJ2-5; no D segment can be confidently identified. The nucleotides read TGTGCCAGCTCACCGCTGGAGACCCAGTACTTC. This is translated as CASSPLETQYF.